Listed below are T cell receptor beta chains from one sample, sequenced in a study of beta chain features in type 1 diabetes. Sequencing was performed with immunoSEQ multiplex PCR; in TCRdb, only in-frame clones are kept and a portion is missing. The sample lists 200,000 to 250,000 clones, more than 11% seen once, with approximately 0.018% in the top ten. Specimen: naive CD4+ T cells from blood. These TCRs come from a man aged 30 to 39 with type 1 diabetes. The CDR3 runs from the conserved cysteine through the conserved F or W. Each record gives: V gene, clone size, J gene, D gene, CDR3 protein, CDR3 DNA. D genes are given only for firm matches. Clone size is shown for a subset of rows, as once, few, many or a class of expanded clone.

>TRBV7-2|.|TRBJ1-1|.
CASSLSPGNTEAFF
TGTGCCAGCAGCCTTTCTCCGGGGAACACTGAAGCTTTCTTT
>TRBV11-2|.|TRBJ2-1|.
CASSPGTYNEQFF
TGTGCCAGCAGCCCGGGAACTTACAATGAGCAGTTCTTC
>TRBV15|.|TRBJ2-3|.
CATSRGGQGGTDTQYF
TGTGCCACCAGCAGAGGTGGGCAGGGGGGAACAGATACGCAGTATTTT
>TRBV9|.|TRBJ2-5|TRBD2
CASSFSTGGAKETQYF
TGTGCCAGCAGTTTTTCGACCGGGGGGGCTAAAGAGACCCAGTACTTC
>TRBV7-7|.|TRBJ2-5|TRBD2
CASSLARGSGQETQYF
TGTGCCAGCAGCTTAGCGCGGGGGAGCGGCCAAGAGACCCAGTACTTC
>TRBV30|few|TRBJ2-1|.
CAWSGGQISYNEQFF
TGTGCCTGGAGCGGGGGACAGATCTCCTACAATGAGCAGTTCTTC
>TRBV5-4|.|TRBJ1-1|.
CASSLGGDTEAFF
TGTGCCAGCAGCTTGGGGGGGGACACTGAAGCTTTCTTT
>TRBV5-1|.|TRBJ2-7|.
CASSLAFPRDEQYF
TGCGCCAGCAGCTTGGCCTTCCCTCGTGACGAGCAGTACTTC
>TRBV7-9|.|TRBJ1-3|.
CASSPTGNTIYF
TGTGCCAGCAGCCCCACTGGAAACACCATATATTTT
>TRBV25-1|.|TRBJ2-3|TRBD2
CASSGGAGEGTDTQYF
TGTGCCAGCAGTGGGGGAGCGGGAGAGGGCACAGATACGCAGTATTTT
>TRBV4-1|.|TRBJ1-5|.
CASSPGLGQPQHF
TGCGCCAGCAGCCCGGGACTGGGGCAGCCCCAGCATTTT
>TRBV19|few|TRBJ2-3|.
CASSIPGSDTQYF
TGTGCCAGTAGTATCCCGGGGTCAGATACGCAGTATTTT
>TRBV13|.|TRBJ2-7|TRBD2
CASSFRAGGREQYF
TGTGCCAGCAGCTTCAGAGCGGGGGGGCGCGAGCAGTACTTC
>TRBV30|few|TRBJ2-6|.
CAWSVGGSGANVLTF
TGTGCCTGGAGTGTAGGGGGCTCTGGGGCCAACGTCCTGACTTTC
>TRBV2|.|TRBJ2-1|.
CASSLQGHEQFF
TGTGCCAGCAGTTTACAGGGCCATGAGCAGTTCTTC
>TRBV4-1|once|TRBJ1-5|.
CASSQGYSVGQPQHF
TGCGCCAGCAGCCAAGGGTATAGCGTAGGTCAGCCCCAGCATTTT
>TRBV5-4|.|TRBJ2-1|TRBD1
CASSTTGVGDEQFF
TGTGCCAGCAGCACGACAGGGGTGGGGGATGAGCAGTTCTTC
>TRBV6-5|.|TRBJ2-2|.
CASTGTPTGELFF
TGTGCCAGTACCGGGACACCCACCGGGGAGCTGTTTTTT
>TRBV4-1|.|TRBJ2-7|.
CASSQGRERSYEQYF
TGCGCCAGCAGCCAAGGGCGGGAAAGGTCCTACGAGCAGTACTTC
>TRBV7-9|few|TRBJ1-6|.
CASSLARGDNSPLHF
TGTGCCAGCAGCTTAGCCCGGGGTGATAATTCACCCCTCCACTTT
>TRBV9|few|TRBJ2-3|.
CASSVAPGLDTQYF
TGTGCCAGCAGCGTAGCTCCCGGACTAGATACGCAGTATTTT
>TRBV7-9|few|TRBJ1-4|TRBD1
CASSLGDRAANEKLFF
TGTGCCAGCAGCTTAGGGGACAGGGCGGCTAATGAAAAACTGTTTTTT
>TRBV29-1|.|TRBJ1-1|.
CSAGGAGALGTEAFF
TGCAGCGCGGGTGGGGCAGGGGCCCTGGGCACTGAAGCTTTCTTT